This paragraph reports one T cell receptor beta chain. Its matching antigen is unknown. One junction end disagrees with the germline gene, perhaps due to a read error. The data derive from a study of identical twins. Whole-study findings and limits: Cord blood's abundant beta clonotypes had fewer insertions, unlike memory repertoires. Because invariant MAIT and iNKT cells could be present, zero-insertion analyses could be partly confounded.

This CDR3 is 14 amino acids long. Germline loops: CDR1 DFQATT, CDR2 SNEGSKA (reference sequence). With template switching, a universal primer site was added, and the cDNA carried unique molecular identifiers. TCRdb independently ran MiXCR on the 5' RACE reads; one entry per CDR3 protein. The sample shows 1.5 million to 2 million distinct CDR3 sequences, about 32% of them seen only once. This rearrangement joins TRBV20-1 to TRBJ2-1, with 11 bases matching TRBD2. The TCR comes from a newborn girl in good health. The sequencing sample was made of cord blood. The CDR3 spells CSARFSGRGNERFF. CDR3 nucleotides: TGCAGTGCTAGATTTAGCGGGAGGGGCAATGAGCGGTTCTTC.